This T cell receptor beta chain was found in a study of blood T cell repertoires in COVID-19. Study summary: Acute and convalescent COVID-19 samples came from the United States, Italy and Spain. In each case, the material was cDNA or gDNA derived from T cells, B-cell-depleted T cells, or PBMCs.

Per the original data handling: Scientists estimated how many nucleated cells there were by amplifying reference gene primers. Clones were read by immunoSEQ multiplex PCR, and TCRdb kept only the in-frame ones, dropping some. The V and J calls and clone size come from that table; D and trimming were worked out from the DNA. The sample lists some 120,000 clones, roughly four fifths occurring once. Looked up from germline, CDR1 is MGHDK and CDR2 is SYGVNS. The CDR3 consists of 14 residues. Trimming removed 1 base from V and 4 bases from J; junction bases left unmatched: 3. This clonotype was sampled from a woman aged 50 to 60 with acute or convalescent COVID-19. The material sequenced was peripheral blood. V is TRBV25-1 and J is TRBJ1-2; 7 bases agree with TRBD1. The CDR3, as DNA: TGTGCCAGCAGTGAATCGACAGGGCTCTATGGCTACACCTTC. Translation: CASSESTGLYGYTF.